The 7 T cell receptor beta chains below all came from one sample that was sequenced in a study of beta chain features in type 1 diabetes. The study, taken as a whole, reports: Across all four CD4+ subsets, people with type 1 diabetes showed modestly shorter TCRB CDR3s.

The antigens of these receptors remain unknown. Isolated RNA was reverse transcribed in full, so expressed TCRB transcripts were sequenced. TCRdb's table, derived via immunoSEQ multiplex PCR, lists solely in-frame clones and lacks some. Here the sample spans tens of thousands of clones, 42% being singletons. What was sequenced was Tregs from blood. These receptors originate from a young man with type 1 diabetes.

This chain connects TRBV7-2 to TRBJ2-7; 9 bases agree with TRBD2. The CDR3 totals 15 residues. V lost 1 base to trimming and J lost 7 bases; unmatched junction nucleotides: 8. Germline CDR1 reads SGHTA; CDR2 reads FQGNSA. In nucleotides, the CDR3 is TGTGCCAGCAGCTTAGAGGCTAGCGGGATTGGAGAGCAGTACTTC. Translated, it gives CASSLEASGIGEQYF.

This clone was counted a few times. V usage is TRBV9 and J usage is TRBJ2-7; possibly TRBD1 for D (5 bases). Per germline, CDR1 SGDLS and CDR2 YYNGEE. This CDR3 spans 14 amino acids. The V and J ends lost 0 bases and 8 bases respectively, with 15 bases between them. The CDR3 region has the DNA TGTGCCAGCAGCGTAGCGTCAGGGCAAGGGAAGCAGTACTTC. Translating gives CASSVASGQGKQYF.

This clone occurred a few times. The rearrangement joins TRBV7-3 to TRBJ2-5, with 9 nucleotides matching TRBD1. Matching the DNA end better, TRBJ2-7 makes the J call doubtful. The V gene's germline CDR1 is SGHTA and CDR2 FQGTGA. The CDR3 runs 15 residues. CDR3 sequence reads: CASSLYQTGGYEQYF. In DNA form, the CDR3 reads TGTGCCAGCAGCTTATATCAGACAGGGGGCTACGAGCAGTACTTC.

The chain employs TRBV7-2 and TRBJ2-1; a possible D gene is TRBD1 (6 bases). CDR3 size: 15 residues. Trimming removed 1 base from V and 7 bases from J, with 14 bases in between. Per the germline V gene, CDR1 is SGHTA and CDR2 is FQGNSA. The CDR3 protein is CASSLEGVLGNEQFF. The CDR3 bases are TGTGCCAGCAGCTTAGAGGGGGTACTGGGAAATGAGCAGTTCTTC.

This clone occurred a few times. V and J are TRBV7-9 and TRBJ2-6, with TRBD1 as a possible D gene (5 bases). Germline lookup yields CDR1 SEHNR and CDR2 FQNEAQ (reference sequence). Between the trimmed V and J ends, which lost 3 bases and 4 bases, there was a span of 22 bases. The CDR3 length is 19 residues. Here the CDR3 reads CASSLSQSAAGSGANVLTF. The DNA of the CDR3 is TGTGCCAGCAGCTTGAGTCAGTCGGCGGCAGGGTCCGGGGCCAACGTCCTGACTTTC.

The V gene is TRBV6-1, the J gene TRBJ2-7; D unresolved. Germline assignment: CDR1 MNHNS and CDR2 SASEGT. The V gene lost 2 bases and the J gene lost 6 bases, with 11 bases spanning the gap. The CDR3 extends over 13 amino acids. CDR3 in amino acids: CASSELMALEQYF. Written as DNA, the CDR3 is TGTGCCAGCAGTGAACTTATGGCTCTCGAGCAGTACTTC.

This clone has a handful of counts. The chain is built from TRBV10-3 and TRBJ2-3; TRBD2 matches at 11 bases. There are 18 residues in the CDR3. With 4 bases clipped from V and 1 base from J, the junction kept 10 bases outside the gene matches. Germline V gene sequence: CDR1 ENHRY, CDR2 SYGVKD. This CDR3 is CAISGQGQTSGGTDTQYF. The DNA for the CDR3 is TGTGCCATCAGTGGACAAGGACAGACTAGCGGGGGCACAGATACGCAGTATTTT.